One and the same sample provided the 32 T cell receptor beta chains below, sequenced in a study of T cell repertoires in cytomegalovirus infection (dated by TCRdb to between 2017 and 2020). Interpreted using the paper, the treatment or condition label stands for: in vitro stimulation with specific CMV peptide epitopes to enrich CMV-specific T cells. The antigens for these receptors are not known. For sequencing, an Illumina HiSeq 1500 was employed. TCRdb trimmed the raw reads at Q25, called clones with MiXCR and kept productive beta chains. Each entry is one CDR3 protein sequence, shown with its most common DNA and genes. The sample yields around 100,000 distinct CDR3 sequences; around 45% were counted once. Of the sample, approximately 74% falls within the top ten clones. The specimen comprised CD8+ T cells from cultured PBMCs, sampled from culture after CMV antigen stimulation. The origin of the receptors is a human donor in good health (CMV status not recorded). Some clones in this sample may be carry-over from other donors' samples.

The chain couples TRBV3-1 to TRBJ2-7, with unresolved D. The CDR3 runs 17 residues. Germline loops: CDR1 LGHDT, CDR2 YNNKEL (reference sequence). V lost 0 bases, J lost 1 base, and 16 bases lay in between. CDR3 nucleotides: TGTGCCAGCAGCCAAGAAGGCCACCCGCTAAGTTCCTACGAGCAGTACTTC. It translates to CASSQEGHPLSSYEQYF.

V is TRBV27 and J is TRBJ1-1; D ambiguous. The CDR3 totals 13 residues. V shed 7 bases and J shed 6 bases, with 15 bases lying between them. In germline, CDR1 is MNHEY, CDR2 SMNVEV (reference sequence). CDR3 region: CASTLGKGSEAFF. For the CDR3, the DNA is TGTGCCAGCACCCTTGGTAAGGGTTCTGAAGCTTTCTTT.

The chain employs TRBV7-3 and TRBJ2-5; maybe TRBD2 (7 bases). CDR3 length equals 15 residues. Germline V gene lookup returns CDR1 SGHTA and CDR2 FQGTGA. Trimming cost V 5 bases and J 5 bases, with 18 bases left between them. DNA for the CDR3: TGTGCCAGCAGCCCAATGGGGGGGGGGCCCGAGACCCAGTACTTC. Encoded protein: CASSPMGGGPETQYF.

Turning to this clonotype: This may arise from a read error, as a much more abundant clone is one base away. This chain connects TRBV5-1 to TRBJ2-3; possible D gene TRBD2, 6 bases. Germline V gene sequence: CDR1 SGHRS, CDR2 YFSETQ. The CDR3 runs 11 residues. Here the CDR3 reads CAISLGGTQYF. The CDR3 nucleotides read TGCGCCATCAGCTTGGGGGGTACGCAGTATTTT.

The chain is built from TRBV7-4 and TRBJ1-1; maybe TRBD1 (6 bases). The germline V and J ends were trimmed by 5 bases and 3 bases, with 13 bases remaining between them. CDR3 length: 14 residues. CDR1 is SGHVT, CDR2 SQSDAQ, per germline. Here the CDR3 DNA reads TGTGCCAGCAGCCTACAACAGGGTGACACTGAAGCTTTCTTT. This translates into CASSLQQGDTEAFF. Combining the CDR3 with reference TRBV7-4 and TRBJ1-1 gives the whole variable domain GAGVSQSPRYKVAKRGRDVALRCDSISGHVTLYWYRQTLGQGSEVLTYSQSDAQRDKSGRPSGRFSAERPERSVSTLKIQRTEQGDSAVYLCASSLQQGDTEAFFGQGTRLTVV.

This clonotype was picked up a small number of times. The chain carries TRBV28 and TRBJ2-3; 14 bases are a match to TRBD2. V was pared by 5 bases and J by 5 bases, with 3 bases of the junction left unmatched. CDR3 size: 15 residues. Germline V gene sequence: CDR1 MDHEN, CDR2 SYDVKM. The CDR3 nucleotides are TGTGCCAGCAGTCCGGGGACTAGCGGGAGAGATACGCAGTATTTT. This codes for CASSPGTSGRDTQYF.

With respect to this clonotype: This sequence may be a read error, since a much larger clone differs from it by one base. The rearrangement joins TRBV12-3 or TRBV12-4 to TRBJ2-3; 11 bases align to TRBD1. V was pared by 9 bases and J by 3 bases, with 8 bases of the junction left unmatched. This CDR3 comprises 15 residues. CDR3 sequence (DNA): TGTGCCAGGAGTCCGGGACAGGGGGTTACAGATACGCAGTATTTT. Amino acid sequence: CARSPGQGVTDTQYF.

This clonotype was detected a few times. The chain links TRBV7-6 to TRBJ1-1; 7 bases map to TRBD1. This CDR3 contains 14 residues. Losses at the gene ends were 3 bases for V and 6 bases for J; bases not matched to a gene: 7. From germline, CDR1 is SGHVS and CDR2 FNYEAQ. CDR3 DNA: TGTGCCAGCAGCTTTTACGACAGGGAGGCTGAAGCTTTCTTT. Translation gives CASSFYDREAEAFF.

The chain links TRBV6-6 to TRBJ2-2; D is unresolved. The CDR3 has 16 residues. Germline CDR1 reads MNHNY; CDR2 reads SVGAGI (reference sequence). V lost 11 bases and J 0 bases, leaving 19 bases between the germline ends. The CDR3 protein is CAYSLTGATNTGELFF. CDR3 coding DNA: TGTGCCTACTCGTTAACCGGCGCGACGAACACCGGGGAGCTGTTTTTT.

The CDR3 loop is CASSQVPSLYTDTQYF. CDR3 nucleotides: TGTGCCAGCAGTCAAGTACCTAGCTTATACACAGATACGCAGTATTTT. The chain joins TRBV28 to TRBJ2-3; D perhaps matches TRBD2 (5 bases). Trimming took 5 bases from V and 2 from J, leaving 17 bases between them. The length of the CDR3 is 16 residues. Germline CDR1 and CDR2: MDHEN and SYDVKM. The full variable domain, its missing parts supplied by reference TRBV28 and TRBJ2-3, is DVKVTQSSRYLVKRTGEKVFLECVQDMDHENMFWYRQDPGLGLRLIYFSYDVKMKEKGDIPEGYSVSREKKERFSLILESASTNQTSMYLCASSQVPSLYTDTQYFGPGTRLTVL.

The chain uses TRBV19 and TRBJ1-2; 12 bases align to TRBD1. Looked up from germline, CDR1 is LNHDA and CDR2 is SQIVND (reference sequence). The V segment lost 3 bases and the J segment 3 bases; nucleotides outside the gene matches: 8. The CDR3 runs to 17 residues. The CDR3 region is CASSIWDRGRRDYGYTF. The CDR3 DNA reads TGTGCCAGTAGTATCTGGGACAGGGGGCGCCGGGACTATGGCTACACCTTC.

This clonotype has just one count. The chain couples TRBV5-6 to TRBJ2-5, with D perhaps assigned TRBD1 or TRBD2 (7 bases each). Germline-derived CDR1 and CDR2 are SGHDT and YYEEEE. V was cut by 4 bases and J by 4 bases, with 14 bases left in between. The CDR3 sequence is 14 residues long. Here the CDR3 DNA reads TGTGCCAGCAGCGAGAGCAGGGGGGGAGAGACCCAGTACTTC. Amino acid sequence: CASSESRGGETQYF.

This sequence joins TRBV28 and TRBJ1-1; D remains ambiguous. This CDR3 region has 12 residues. Trimming shortened V by 6 bases and J by 4 bases, and 9 bases separated the two germline ends. CDR1 MDHEN and CDR2 SYDVKM come from the germline V gene. For the CDR3, the DNA is TGTGCCAGCAGCTTCTCGAGCACTGAAGCTTTCTTT. Translating it yields CASSFSSTEAFF.

The count of this clonotype is one. The rearrangement uses TRBV7-8 and TRBJ2-3; a possible D gene is TRBD2 (7 bases). The CDR3 totals 18 residues. Germline-derived CDR1 and CDR2 are SGHVS and FQNEAQ. V lost 1 base and J 5 bases, leaving 22 bases between the germline ends. The DNA of the CDR3 is TGTGCCAGCAGCTTAGAGATCCCTAGTGCGGGGGCCGAAGATACGCAGTATTTT. Residues: CASSLEIPSAGAEDTQYF.

The chain recombines TRBV9 with TRBJ1-1; no reliable D call. Germline V gene lookup returns CDR1 SGDLS and CDR2 YYNGEE. The V end was cut by 3 bases, the J end by 0 bases, with 12 bases between. The CDR3 extends over 15 amino acids. CDR3 amino acids: CASSAFGSMNTEAFF. CDR3 bases: TGTGCCAGCAGCGCCTTTGGCAGCATGAACACTGAAGCTTTCTTT.

The V and J genes are TRBV7-8 and TRBJ2-3; TRBD2 agrees at 9 bases. This CDR3 has 19 amino acids. Germline V gene sequence: CDR1 SGHVS, CDR2 FQNEAQ. V lost 3 bases to trimming and J lost 4 bases; unmatched junction nucleotides: 17. The CDR3 nucleotides read TGTGCCAGCAGCTTTTTGTCCGGGACTAGCCTCGGGGAGGCAGATACGCAGTATTTT. It specifies CASSFLSGTSLGEADTQYF.

J is TRBJ1-1 and V is TRBV7-2; D not resolved. Germline V gene data show CDR1 as SGHTA and CDR2 as FQGNSA. V was shortened by 10 bases and J by 4 bases, with 10 bases between the two germline ends. The CDR3 runs to 11 residues. The DNA for the CDR3 is TGTGCCACCGCTCGAGGCACTGAAGCTTTCTTT. Amino acid sequence: CATARGTEAFF.

The chain recombines TRBV4-1 with TRBJ2-1; no clear D. There are 12 residues in the CDR3. Germline V lookup: CDR1 MGHRA, CDR2 YSYEKL. Trimming removed 0 bases from V and 5 bases from J, with 2 bases in between. CDR3 in amino acids: CASSQDHNEQFF. The CDR3 coding sequence is TGCGCCAGCAGCCAAGACCACAATGAGCAGTTCTTC.

The J gene is TRBJ2-7, the V gene TRBV11-2; TRBD1 might be the D (6 bases). The germline gives CDR1 SGHAT, CDR2 FQNNGV. The germline V and J ends were trimmed by 3 bases and 1 base, with 16 bases remaining between them. The CDR3 runs to 16 residues. The CDR3 reads CASSFTPGHGSYEQYF. The CDR3, as DNA: TGTGCCAGCAGCTTCACACCGGGACACGGATCCTACGAGCAGTACTTC.

The sample holds a few counts of this clonotype. V gene TRBV4-1 combines with J gene TRBJ2-1; tentative D call: TRBD2 (6 bases). The CDR3 runs to 13 residues. V shed 0 bases and J shed 7 bases, with 7 bases lying between them. Germline-derived CDR1 and CDR2 are MGHRA and YSYEKL. The CDR3, as DNA: TGCGCCAGCAGCCAAGAACTAGCTAATGAGCAGTTCTTC. Amino acid sequence: CASSQELANEQFF.

The chain combines TRBV20-1 with TRBJ1-2; TRBD1 is a possible D gene (5 bases). Between the trimmed V and J ends, which lost 0 bases and 5 bases, there was a span of 19 bases. The CDR3 has 16 amino acids. Germline V gene lookup returns CDR1 DFQATT and CDR2 SNEGSKA (reference sequence). In nucleotides, the CDR3 is TGCAGTGCTAGAGATAAGGGACCCGGGCGGGAATATGGCTACACCTTC. Translated: CSARDKGPGREYGYTF.

The chain couples TRBV5-6 to TRBJ1-2; 8 bases are shared with TRBD1. CDR1 and CDR2 (germline): SGHDT, YYEEEE. V dropped 0 bases and J dropped 4; count of bases not matched to a gene: 5. This CDR3 comprises 15 residues. CDR3 nucleotides: TGTGCCAGCAGCTTGGCTTCAGGGGGCACCTATGGCTACACCTTC. It is translated as CASSLASGGTYGYTF. Together with reference TRBV5-6 and TRBJ1-2, the CDR3 gives the full variable domain: DAGVTQSPTHLIKTRGQQVTLRCSPKSGHDTVSWYQQALGQGPQFIFQYYEEEERQRGNFPDRFSGHQFPNYSSELNVNALLLGDSALYLCASSLASGGTYGYTFGSGTRLTVV.

This clonotype was detected only a few times. The chain recombines TRBV4-1 with TRBJ1-5; TRBD1 agrees at 7 bases. V was clipped by 0 bases and J by 7 bases; unmatched bases: 9. CDR1 and CDR2 (germline): MGHRA, YSYEKL. The CDR3 spans 16 residues. CDR3 sequence reads: CASSQDPRTGDQPQHF. CDR3 nucleotide sequence: TGCGCCAGCAGCCAAGATCCCCGAACAGGGGACCAGCCCCAGCATTTT.

The chain is built from TRBV7-9 and TRBJ2-3; either TRBD1 or TRBD2 may supply D (6 bases each). Germline CDR1 reads SEHNR; CDR2 reads FQNEAQ (reference sequence). The CDR3 runs 15 residues. Trimming stripped 5 bases from V and 4 bases from J, with 16 bases between. The CDR3 nucleotides are TGTGCCAGCAGCCCGCTCCGGGGGCCGGCAGATACGCAGTATTTT. Its translation is CASSPLRGPADTQYF.

A few counts support this clonotype. The chain has TRBV18 and TRBJ1-1, with 7 bases fitting TRBD1. The CDR3 loop spans 13 amino acids. The V segment lost 3 bases and the J segment 4 bases; nucleotides outside the gene matches: 2. In germline, CDR1 is KGHSH, CDR2 LQKENI. The chain's CDR3 is CASSPWTGTEAFF. Written as DNA, the CDR3 is TGTGCCAGCTCACCCTGGACAGGCACTGAAGCTTTCTTT.

The chain employs TRBV28 and TRBJ2-7, with 7 bases aligning to TRBD1. The CDR3 extends over 15 amino acids. Per the germline V gene, CDR1 is MDHEN and CDR2 is SYDVKM. With V trimmed by 4 bases and J by 0 bases, 6 bases remained unmatched. CDR3: CASSSPTGLSYEQYF. The CDR3 DNA follows: TGTGCCAGCAGTTCTCCGACAGGGCTCTCCTACGAGCAGTACTTC.

This clonotype has at least ten counts. The V and J genes are TRBV4-1 and TRBJ2-2; 8 bases are a match to TRBD1. The CDR3 length is 16 residues. The ends lost 4 bases at V and 3 bases at J; junction bases unmatched: 7. Looked up from germline, CDR1 is MGHRA and CDR2 is YSYEKL. The CDR3 DNA sequence: TGCGCCAGCAGCCCCGGACAGGGCATAGACACCGGGGAGCTGTTTTTT. This encodes CASSPGQGIDTGELFF.

This clonotype is categorized as medium-sized. The chain combines TRBV7-2 with TRBJ2-1, with TRBD1 matching over 9 bases. This CDR3 region has 14 residues. The V gene's germline CDR1 is SGHTA and CDR2 FQGNSA. V lost 5 bases, J lost 9 bases, and 8 bases stayed unmatched. The CDR3 coding sequence is TGTGCCAGCAGCCTGACAGGGGGACGGCGTGAGCAGTTCTTC. Translation gives CASSLTGGRREQFF.

This clonotype was seen more than once but under ten times. V gene TRBV6-5 combines with J gene TRBJ2-2, with D maybe TRBD2 (6 bases). The CDR3 covers 14 residues. Germline V gene sequence: CDR1 MNHEY, CDR2 SVGAGI. Trimming cost V 6 bases and J 3 bases, with 11 bases left between them. The CDR3 sequence: CASSLARYTGELFF. The CDR3 DNA is TGTGCCAGCAGCCTAGCGAGATACACCGGGGAGCTGTTTTTT.

The V and J genes are TRBV6-1 and TRBJ1-1; D ambiguous. V lost 6 bases and J lost 4, with 18 bases in between. From germline, CDR1 is MNHNS and CDR2 SASEGT. The CDR3 is 15 residues long. The CDR3 DNA is TGTGCCAGCAGCCTCCGTGGGAGATGGACCACTGAAGCTTTCTTT. It yields the protein CASSLRGRWTTEAFF.

There are a few counts of this clonotype. The chain carries TRBV12-3 or TRBV12-4 and TRBJ2-7; D perhaps matches TRBD1 (6 bases). The CDR3 spans 14 residues. V lost 6 bases and J 0 bases, leaving 12 bases between the germline ends. In DNA form, the CDR3 reads TGTGCCAGCAGCCCCGGACAGATCTCCTACGAGCAGTACTTC. Translating gives CASSPGQISYEQYF.

This clonotype turned up a few times. The rearrangement links TRBV7-8 to TRBJ2-7, with TRBD1 matching over 7 bases. The V segment lost 2 bases and the J segment 3 bases; nucleotides outside the gene matches: 4. Germline V gives CDR1 SGHVS, CDR2 FQNEAQ. This CDR3 spans 14 amino acids. The CDR3 reads CASSLTAGGYEQYF. The CDR3 DNA is TGTGCCAGCAGCTTAACGGCAGGGGGCTACGAGCAGTACTTC.